The source of this T cell receptor beta chain is a study of blood T cell repertoires in COVID-19. Study details: The United States, Italy and Spain provided the acute and convalescent COVID-19 samples.

Per the original methods: Reference gene primer amplification gave nucleated cell count estimates. Here immunoSEQ multiplex PCR was the method, and the copy in TCRdb shows in-frame clones only, minus some. V and J calls and clone size are as listed in that table; D and trimming were resolved from the DNA. The sample lists some 170,000 clones; just under 90% were seen once. J lost 6 bases, V lost 0 bases, and 7 bases had no gene match. CDR3 length: 16 amino acids. Germline CDR1 reads SGHTA; CDR2 reads FQGNSA. The chain joins TRBV7-2 to TRBJ2-1; 8 bases agree with TRBD1. This receptor was taken from a woman between 65 and 79 years old with COVID-19, enrolled during active disease. Material: peripheral blood. The CDR3: CASSLALNRGANEQFF. DNA for the CDR3: TGTGCCAGCAGCTTAGCGCTAAACAGGGGGGCCAATGAGCAGTTCTTC. The full variable domain, in which reference TRBV7-2 and TRBJ2-1 provide the parts outside the CDR3, is GAGVSQSPSNKVTEKGKDVELRCDPISGHTALYWYRQSLGQGLEFLIYFQGNSAPDKSGLPSDRFSAERTGGSVSTLTIQRTQQEDSAVYLCASSLALNRGANEQFFGPGTRLTVL.